Each of the 18 T cell receptor beta chains below was sequenced from the same sample in a study of OX40 agonist ivuxolimab in advanced cancers. Receptors were amplified or captured by the immunoSEQ multiplex PCR assay. Sourced from immuneACCESS, this table was stored by TCRdb with only in-frame sequences that have V and J called. A share of the clones is absent; for the studies checked, an unresolved V gene accounts for under half, and the remainder has no known explanation. The sample yields 55,000 to 65,000 clones; more than 75% were counted once. 3% of the sample belongs to the ten largest clones. The sequenced sample was CD4+ or CD8+ T cells sorted from blood, obtained in a trial of the OX40 agonist ivuxolimab. The source is an adult with an advanced solid tumor such as melanoma, head and neck, liver or kidney cancer.

The table lists this clone with a count of one. At the DNA level, this CDR3 is encoded by other sequences in the same sample as well. The chain links TRBV5-1 to TRBJ1-4; TRBD1 matches at 7 bases. Germline V lookup: CDR1 SGHRS, CDR2 YFSETQ. The CDR3 runs to 14 residues. V gave up 4 bases and J gave up 4 bases; unmatched junction bases: 4. This chain's CDR3 is CASSPTGLNEKLFF. In DNA, the CDR3 is TGCGCCAGCAGCCCGACAGGGCTTAATGAAAAACTGTTTTTT.

The chain uses TRBV30 and TRBJ2-3, with 11 positions matching TRBD2. The CDR3 has 14 amino acids. CDR1 and CDR2 from the germline V gene are GTSNPN and SVGIG (reference sequence). V was pared by 3 bases and J by 3 bases, with 2 bases of the junction left unmatched. The CDR3 bases are TGTGCCTGGAGGGTAGCGGGAGGGACAGATACGCAGTATTTT. This codes for CAWRVAGGTDTQYF.

The CDR3 bases are TGTGCCAGCAGCCAAACTAGCGGGGGGGCCTTCTTAGATACGCAGTATTTT. Encoded protein: CASSQTSGGAFLDTQYF. The chain links TRBV4-2 to TRBJ2-3; the match to TRBD2 covers 13 bases. There are 17 residues in the CDR3. The germline V gene encodes CDR1 LGHNA and CDR2 YNFKEQ. V trimming: 2 bases; J trimming: 5 bases; junction bases outside the gene matches: 7.

V is TRBV5-1 and J is TRBJ2-3; either TRBD1 or TRBD2 may fit D (5 bases each). The CDR3 contains 15 residues. Germline CDR1 and CDR2: SGHRS and YFSETQ. V lost 1 base, J lost 2 bases, and 11 bases lay in between. The CDR3 DNA sequence: TGCGCCAGCAGCTTGAGTGGGGACCTCACAGATACGCAGTATTTT. Its protein is CASSLSGDLTDTQYF.

The gene calls are TRBV11-1 and TRBJ2-2; D unresolved. Between the trimmed V and J ends, which lost 3 bases and 6 bases, there was a span of 2 bases. The germline CDR1 and CDR2 sequences are SGHAT and FQDESV (reference sequence). This CDR3 is 11 amino acids long. The CDR3 DNA follows: TGTGCCAGCAGCTTCCCCGGGGAGCTGTTTTTT. Its protein product is CASSFPGELFF.

This chain connects TRBV11-2 to TRBJ2-7; TRBD1 agrees at 10 bases. Unmatched junction bases numbered 2, after V lost 4 bases and J lost 2 bases. This CDR3 is built from 14 residues. The germline V gene has CDR1 SGHAT and CDR2 FQNNGV. The CDR3 sequence is CASSSGTGAYEQYF. In DNA, the CDR3 is TGTGCCAGCAGCTCCGGGACAGGGGCCTACGAGCAGTACTTC.

This chain connects TRBV2 to TRBJ2-7, with D maybe TRBD2 (5 bases). CDR1 is SNHLY and CDR2 is FYNNEI in the germline V gene. V was shortened by 10 bases and J by 0 bases, with 13 bases between the two germline ends. CDR3 length equals 13 residues. CDR3 protein: CATRPGVSYEQYF. Written as DNA, the CDR3 is TGTGCCACCCGTCCCGGGGTCTCCTACGAGCAGTACTTC.

The J gene is TRBJ2-7, the V gene TRBV7-9; D is uncertain. Trimming cost V 3 bases and J 2 bases, with 17 bases left between them. This CDR3 is 16 amino acids long. Germline V CDR1 and CDR2: SEHNR, FQNEAQ (reference sequence). In nucleotides, the CDR3 is TGTGCCAGCAGCTTCTTGGGGTCAGCCCGGCCCTACGAGCAGTACTTC. This sequence encodes CASSFLGSARPYEQYF.

The chain combines TRBV23-1 with TRBJ2-7; tentative D call: TRBD1 (6 bases). TRBV23-1 is given ORF status, its function remaining uncertain. V lost 7 bases to trimming and J lost 0 bases, with 10 bases between them. This CDR3 comprises 13 residues. CDR3 DNA: TGCGCCAGCATCCGACAGGACTCCTACGAGCAGTACTTC. Its translation is CASIRQDSYEQYF.

This clone was seen just once. This chain connects TRBV9 to TRBJ1-1; TRBD1 is a possible D gene (5 bases). The germline V gene encodes CDR1 SGDLS and CDR2 YYNGEE. With 4 bases removed from V and 5 bases from J, the gap between germline ends came to 24 bases. The CDR3 extends over 17 amino acids. In nucleotides, the CDR3 is TGTGCCAGCAGCCCGGAGGGTGGATTCAGGGCGCGGACTGAAGCTTTCTTT. It translates to CASSPEGGFRARTEAFF.

The chain has TRBV2 and TRBJ2-5; a weak D match, TRBD1 (6 bases). The J call may not be correct, given that the DNA end is closer to TRBJ2-7. CDR1 and CDR2 from the germline V gene are SNHLY and FYNNEI. This CDR3 contains 14 residues. The CDR3 loop reads CASSGNRASYEQYF. The CDR3 bases are TGTGCCAGCAGTGGGAACAGGGCGTCCTACGAGCAGTACTTC.

The rearrangement uses TRBV29-1 and TRBJ1-1, with 7 bases fitting TRBD1. The trim removed 6 bases at V and 1 base at J, leaving 5 bases unmatched. The germline V gene has CDR1 SQVTM and CDR2 ANQGSEA. The CDR3 loop spans 13 amino acids. The DNA for the CDR3 is TGCAGCGTGGGACAGATCCCGAACACTGAAGCTTTCTTT. It translates to CSVGQIPNTEAFF.

The rearrangement uses TRBV6-1 and TRBJ1-5; D is unresolved. The ends were cut back, 7 bases at V and 6 bases at J, with 13 bases in the middle. Germline V gives CDR1 MNHNS, CDR2 SASEGT. This CDR3 region has 13 residues. CDR3 residues: CASTRTTSQPQHF. The DNA for the CDR3 is TGTGCCAGCACCAGGACGACCAGTCAGCCCCAGCATTTT.

The rearrangement uses TRBV9 and TRBJ2-5, with TRBD2 matching 12 bases. This CDR3 has 16 amino acids. V dropped 4 bases and J dropped 5; count of bases not matched to a gene: 9. Germline values: CDR1 SGDLS, CDR2 YYNGEE. Here the CDR3 reads CASSNGLAGSLETQYF. The DNA for the CDR3 is TGTGCCAGCAGCAATGGACTAGCGGGAAGTCTGGAGACCCAGTACTTC.

The sample holds one count of this clone. The V and J genes are TRBV29-1 and TRBJ2-2, with 7 bases that match TRBD1. With V trimmed by 4 bases and J by 8 bases, 7 bases remained unmatched. This CDR3 is 13 amino acids long. Germline assignment: CDR1 SQVTM and CDR2 ANQGSEA. The CDR3 coding sequence is TGCAGCGTTGCCCTAGACAGGGAAGGGGAGCTGTTTTTT. This gives the protein CSVALDREGELFF.

The chain recombines TRBV5-1 with TRBJ1-1; D remains unclear. CDR3 size: 15 residues. V was clipped by 0 bases and J by 5 bases, with 14 bases between them. Germline values: CDR1 SGHRS, CDR2 YFSETQ. In DNA, the CDR3 is TGCGCCAGCAGCTTGGATCGGAGGGTAACGACTGAAGCTTTCTTT. Amino acid sequence: CASSLDRRVTTEAFF.

The chain links TRBV30 to TRBJ1-1, with 7 bases aligning to TRBD1. Per the germline V gene, CDR1 is GTSNPN and CDR2 is SVGIG (reference sequence). J lost 4 bases, V lost 2 bases, and 4 bases had no gene match. The CDR3 spans 13 residues. This CDR3 is CAWSTQGGTEAFF. The CDR3 nucleotides are TGTGCCTGGAGTACTCAGGGGGGCACTGAAGCTTTCTTT.

The V gene is TRBV5-5, the J gene TRBJ1-4; no clear D. Trimming took off 1 base at V and 7 bases at J, with 11 bases between the two ends. This CDR3 spans 14 amino acids. The germline V gene has CDR1 SGHKS and CDR2 YYEKEE (reference sequence). CDR3 nucleotide sequence: TGTGCCAGCAGCTTGCTAGTGTCTGGTGAAAAACTGTTTTTT. Translated, it gives CASSLLVSGEKLFF.